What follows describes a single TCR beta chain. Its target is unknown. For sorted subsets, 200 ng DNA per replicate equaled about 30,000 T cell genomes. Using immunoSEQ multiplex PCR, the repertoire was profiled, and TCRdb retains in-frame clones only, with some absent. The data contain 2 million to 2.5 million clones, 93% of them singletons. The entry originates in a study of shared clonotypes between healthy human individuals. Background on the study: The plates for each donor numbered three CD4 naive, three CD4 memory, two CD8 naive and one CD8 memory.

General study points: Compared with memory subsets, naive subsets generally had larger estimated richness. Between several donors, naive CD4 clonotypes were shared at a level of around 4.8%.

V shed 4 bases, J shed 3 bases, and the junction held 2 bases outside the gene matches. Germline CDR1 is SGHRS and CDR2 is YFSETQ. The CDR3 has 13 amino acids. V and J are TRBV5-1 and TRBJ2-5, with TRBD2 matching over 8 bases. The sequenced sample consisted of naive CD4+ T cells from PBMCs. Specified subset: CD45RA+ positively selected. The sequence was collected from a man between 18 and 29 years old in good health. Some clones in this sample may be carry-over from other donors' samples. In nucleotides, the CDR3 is TGCGCCAGCAGCCCCGGGGGGGAAGAGACCCAGTACTTC. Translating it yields CASSPGGEETQYF.